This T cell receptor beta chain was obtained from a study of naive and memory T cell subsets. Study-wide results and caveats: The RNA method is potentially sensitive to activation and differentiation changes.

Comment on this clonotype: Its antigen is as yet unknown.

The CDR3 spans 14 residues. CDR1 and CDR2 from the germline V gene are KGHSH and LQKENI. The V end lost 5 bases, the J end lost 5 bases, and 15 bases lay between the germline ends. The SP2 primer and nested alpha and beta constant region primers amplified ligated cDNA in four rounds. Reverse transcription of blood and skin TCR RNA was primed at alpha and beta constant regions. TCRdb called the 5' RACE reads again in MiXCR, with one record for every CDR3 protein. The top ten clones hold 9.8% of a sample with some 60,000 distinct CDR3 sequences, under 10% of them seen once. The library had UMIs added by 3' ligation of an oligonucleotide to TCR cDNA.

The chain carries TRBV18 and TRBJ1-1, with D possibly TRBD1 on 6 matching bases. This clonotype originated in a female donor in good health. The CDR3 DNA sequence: TGTGCCAGCTCAGTCGGGGGGGCAGTGACTGAAGCTTTCTTT. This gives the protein CASSVGGAVTEAFF. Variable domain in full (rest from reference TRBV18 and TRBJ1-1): NAGVMQNPRHLVRRRGQEARLRCSPMKGHSHVYWYRQLPEEGLKFMVYLQKENIIDESGMPKERFSAEFPKEGPSILRIQQVVRGDSAAYFCASSVGGAVTEAFFGQGTRLTVV.